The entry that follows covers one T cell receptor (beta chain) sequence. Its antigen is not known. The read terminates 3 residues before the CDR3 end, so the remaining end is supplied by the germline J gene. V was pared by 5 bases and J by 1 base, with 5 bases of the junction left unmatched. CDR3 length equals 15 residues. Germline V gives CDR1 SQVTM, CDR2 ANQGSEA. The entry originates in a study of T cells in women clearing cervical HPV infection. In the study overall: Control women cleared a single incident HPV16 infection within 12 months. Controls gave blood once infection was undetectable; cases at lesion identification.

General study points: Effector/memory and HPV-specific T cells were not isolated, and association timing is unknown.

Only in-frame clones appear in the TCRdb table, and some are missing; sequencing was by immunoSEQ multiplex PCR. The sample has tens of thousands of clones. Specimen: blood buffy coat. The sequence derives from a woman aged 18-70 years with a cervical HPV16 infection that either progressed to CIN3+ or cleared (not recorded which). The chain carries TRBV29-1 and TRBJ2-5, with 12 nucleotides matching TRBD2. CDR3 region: CSVNRLAGVQETQYF. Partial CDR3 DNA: TGCAGCGTTAACCGACTAGCGGGGGTCCAAGAGACC.